In its sample, the clone carrying this TCR beta chain was seen a few times. The antigen remains undetermined. These data come from a study of T cell repertoires in cytomegalovirus infection. Study as a whole: Newly reported HLA-C-restricted and thoroughly characterized HLA-B-restricted CMV epitopes were employed. An indication of both CMV infection and matching HLA type came from public TCR beta signatures. Findings and limits, study-wide: There were carriers of CMV plus the relevant HLA, and cumulative public TCR beta family frequency identified them. HLA-C-restricted CMV-specific TCR beta clonotypes prevailed in the ex vivo response.

The V and J ends lost 3 bases and 2 bases respectively, with 11 bases between them. The CDR3 loop spans 14 amino acids. CDR1 is SGHAT, CDR2 FQNNGV, per germline. TCRdb called the reads again in MiXCR, with one record for every CDR3 protein. The sample contains approximately 730,000 distinct CDR3 sequences, approximately 33% of which appear only once. The receptor comes from a human donor in good health (CMV status not recorded). Some clones in this sample may be carry-over from other donors' samples. The V gene is TRBV11-2, the J gene TRBJ2-7; D unresolved. Sequences were derived from cultured PBMCs, sampled from culture after CMV antigen stimulation. In DNA, the CDR3 is TGTGCCAGCAGCTTCGGGCAGCCACCCTACGAGCAGTACTTC. Its translation is CASSFGQPPYEQYF.